This TCR beta chain was sequenced during a study of blood T cell repertoires in COVID-19. On the study more broadly: Sites across the United States, Italy and Spain contributed samples from acute and convalescent COVID-19. Sources were T cells, B-cell-depleted T cells, or PBMCs; the material itself was cDNA or gDNA.

In the authors' workflow: For nucleated cells, counts were estimated from reference gene primer amplification. Repertoires were generated with immunoSEQ multiplex PCR, while TCRdb's copy carries only in-frame clones and drops some. The V and J calls and clone size come from that table; D and trimming were worked out from the DNA. In the table there are 45,000 to 65,000 clones, 75% to 90% of which are singletons. Sequencing input: peripheral blood. The sequence was obtained from a human donor with acute or convalescent COVID-19. The donor label of this sample is uncertain.

The CDR3 reads CASSDPRLGGNYGYTF. CDR3 bases: TGTGCCAGCAGTGATCCCCGATTAGGGGGCAACTATGGCTACACCTTC. This chain joins TRBV25-1 and TRBJ1-2, with 7 nucleotides matching TRBD1. Germline loops: CDR1 MGHDK, CDR2 SYGVNS. The CDR3 is 16 residues long. The trim removed 3 bases at V and 2 bases at J, leaving 9 bases unmatched.